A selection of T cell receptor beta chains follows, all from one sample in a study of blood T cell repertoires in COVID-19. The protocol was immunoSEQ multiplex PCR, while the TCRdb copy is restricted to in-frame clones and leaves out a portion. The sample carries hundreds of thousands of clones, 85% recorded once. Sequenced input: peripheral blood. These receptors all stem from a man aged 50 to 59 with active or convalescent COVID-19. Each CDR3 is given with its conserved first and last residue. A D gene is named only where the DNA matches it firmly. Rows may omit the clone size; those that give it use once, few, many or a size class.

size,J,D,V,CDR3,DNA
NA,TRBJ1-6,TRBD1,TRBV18,CASSPLAGGESPLHF,TGTGCCAGCTCACCCCTCGCAGGGGGCGAATCACCCCTCCACTTT
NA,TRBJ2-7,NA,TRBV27,CASSLAGVRYEQYF,TGTGCCAGCAGTTTAGCAGGGGTTAGGTACGAGCAGTACTTC
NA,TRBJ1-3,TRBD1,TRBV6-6,CASSLGGGAAIYF,TGTGCCAGCAGCCTAGGGGGCGGGGCAGCCATATATTTT
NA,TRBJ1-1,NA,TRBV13,CASKPGAHTEAFF,TGTGCCAGCAAGCCGGGAGCTCACACTGAAGCTTTCTTT
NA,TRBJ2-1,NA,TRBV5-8,CASSLELPNNEQFF,TGTGCCAGCAGCTTAGAACTCCCTAACAATGAGCAGTTCTTC
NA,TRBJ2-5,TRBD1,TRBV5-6,CASSLQGSPETQYF,TGTGCCAGCAGCCTACAGGGGAGTCCAGAGACCCAGTACTTC
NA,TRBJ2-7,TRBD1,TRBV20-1,CSARQGDEQYF,TGCAGTGCCCGACAGGGCGACGAGCAGTACTTC
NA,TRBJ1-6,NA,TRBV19,CASSPRGDGYSPLHF,TGTGCCAGTAGCCCGCGGGGCGATGGGTATTCACCCCTCCACTTT
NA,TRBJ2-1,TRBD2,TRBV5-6,CASSSTSGRSHNEQFF,TGTGCCAGCAGCTCTACTAGCGGGAGGTCTCACAATGAGCAGTTCTTC
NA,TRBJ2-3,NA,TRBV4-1,CASSRPTDTQYF,TGCGCCAGCAGCCGGCCTACAGATACGCAGTATTTT
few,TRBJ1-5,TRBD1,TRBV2,CASSLQGESNQPQHF,TGTGCCAGCAGTTTACAGGGGGAGAGCAATCAGCCCCAGCATTTT
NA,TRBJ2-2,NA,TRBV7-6,CASSSIRLGGTGELFF,TGTGCCAGCAGCTCTATACGGTTGGGGGGCACCGGGGAGCTGTTTTTT
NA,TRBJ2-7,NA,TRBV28,CASSSSRPYEQYF,TGTGCCAGCAGTTCCAGCAGGCCCTACGAGCAGTACTTC
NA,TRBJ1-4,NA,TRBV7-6,CASSPQGSPNEKLFF,TGTGCCAGCAGCCCGCAGGGATCACCTAATGAAAAACTGTTTTTT
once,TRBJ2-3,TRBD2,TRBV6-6,CASSYRKRGSTDTQYF,TGTGCCAGCAGTTACCGAAAGCGGGGGAGCACAGATACGCAGTATTTT
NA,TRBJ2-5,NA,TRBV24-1,CATSEGARETQYF,TGTGCCACCAGTGAAGGAGCTCGAGAGACCCAGTACTTC
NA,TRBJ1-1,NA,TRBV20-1,CNPTGMSEAFF,TGCAATCCCACGGGGATGTCTGAAGCTTTCTTT
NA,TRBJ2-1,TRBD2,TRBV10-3,CAIGLAGGSYNEQFF,TGTGCCATAGGACTAGCGGGAGGGTCCTACAATGAGCAGTTCTTC
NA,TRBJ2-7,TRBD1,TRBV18,CASSPGTARYEQYF,TGTGCCAGCTCACCTGGGACAGCCCGGTACGAGCAGTACTTC
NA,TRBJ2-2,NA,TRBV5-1,CASSFAPTRSGELFF,TGCGCCAGCAGCTTCGCCCCGACTAGATCCGGGGAGCTGTTTTTT
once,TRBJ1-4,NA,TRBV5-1,CASSLAPNEKLFF,TGCGCCAGCAGCTTAGCCCCTAATGAAAAACTGTTTTTT
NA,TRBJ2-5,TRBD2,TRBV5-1,CASSATAGEETQYF,TGCGCCAGCAGCGCCACCGCGGGGGAAGAGACCCAGTACTTC
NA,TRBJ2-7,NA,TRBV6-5,CASISTREYYEQYF,TGTGCCAGCATATCGACCAGGGAATACTACGAGCAGTACTTC
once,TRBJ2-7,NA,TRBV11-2,CASRDAAYEQYF,TGTGCCAGCAGAGACGCGGCGTACGAGCAGTACTTC
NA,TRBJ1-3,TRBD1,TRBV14,CASSRDRRGNTIYF,TGTGCCAGCAGCCGGGACAGGCGAGGAAACACCATATATTTT
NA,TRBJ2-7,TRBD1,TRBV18,CASSPRDRDSYEQYF,TGTGCCAGCTCCCCGCGGGACAGGGACTCCTACGAGCAGTACTTC
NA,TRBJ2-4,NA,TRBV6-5,CASAGDLNIQYF,TGTGCCAGCGCTGGGGACTTAAACATTCAGTACTTC
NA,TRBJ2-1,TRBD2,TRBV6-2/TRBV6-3,CASRLAGDNEQFF,TGTGCCAGCCGCCTAGCGGGGGACAATGAGCAGTTCTTC
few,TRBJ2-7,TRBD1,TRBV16,CASSPAGTGVEQYF,TGTGCCAGCAGCCCTGCCGGGACAGGGGTCGAGCAGTACTTC
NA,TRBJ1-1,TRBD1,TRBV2,CASRGARGQGAKNTEAFF,TGTGCCAGCAGAGGGGCCAGGGGACAGGGGGCCAAGAACACTGAAGCTTTCTTT
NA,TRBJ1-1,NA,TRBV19,CASSIGVGGTEAFF,TGTGCCAGTAGTATAGGGGTGGGGGGCACTGAAGCTTTCTTT
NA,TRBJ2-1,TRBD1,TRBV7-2,CASSWMGQGLNEQFF,TGTGCCAGCAGCTGGATGGGACAGGGGCTGAATGAGCAGTTCTTC
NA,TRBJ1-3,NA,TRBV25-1,CACQHPSGNTIYF,TGTGCCTGCCAACACCCCTCTGGAAACACCATATATTTT
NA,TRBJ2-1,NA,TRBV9,CASTSGPGWHNEQFF,TGTGCCAGCACCTCCGGTCCGGGGTGGCACAATGAGCAGTTCTTC
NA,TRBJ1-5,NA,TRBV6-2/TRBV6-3,CASSLRGNQPQHF,TGTGCCAGCAGCCTAAGGGGAAATCAGCCCCAGCATTTT
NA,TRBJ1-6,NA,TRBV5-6,CASSFTPERESPLHF,TGTGCCAGCAGCTTTACACCCGAAAGGGAGTCACCCCTCCACTTT
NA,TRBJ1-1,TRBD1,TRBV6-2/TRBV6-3,CASSRDRALNTEAFF,TGTGCCAGCAGTCGAGACAGGGCCTTGAACACTGAAGCTTTCTTT
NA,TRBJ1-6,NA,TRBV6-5,CASRLGTGDSPLHF,TGTGCCAGCAGATTAGGAACAGGCGATTCACCCCTCCACTTT
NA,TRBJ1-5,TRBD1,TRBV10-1,CARYRGNQPQHF,TGCGCCCGATACAGGGGAAATCAGCCCCAGCATTTT
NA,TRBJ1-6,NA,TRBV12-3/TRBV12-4,CASSPGGNSPLHF,TGTGCCAGCAGCCCTGGAGGGAATTCACCCCTCCACTTT
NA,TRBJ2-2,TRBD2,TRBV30,CAWQGLAGAGELFF,TGTGCCTGGCAGGGACTAGCGGGTGCCGGGGAGCTGTTTTTT
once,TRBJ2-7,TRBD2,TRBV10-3,CAISGAGGIYEQYF,TGTGCCATCAGTGGAGCGGGGGGTATCTACGAGCAGTACTTC
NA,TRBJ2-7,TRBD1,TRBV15,CATSVGTGAYEQYF,TGTGCCACCAGCGTAGGGACAGGGGCATACGAGCAGTACTTC
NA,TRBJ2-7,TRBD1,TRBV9,CASSVGTGEWSEQYF,TGTGCCAGCAGCGTAGGGACAGGGGAATGGAGCGAGCAGTACTTC
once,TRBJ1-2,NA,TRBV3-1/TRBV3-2,CASSQTDNYGYTF,TGTGCCAGCAGCCAGACCGACAATTATGGCTACACCTTC
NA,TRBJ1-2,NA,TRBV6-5,CASQSHAGGYTF,TGTGCCAGCCAGTCCCATGCGGGGGGCTACACCTTC
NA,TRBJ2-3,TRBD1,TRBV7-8,CASSLRSYRGQSTDTQYF,TGTGCCAGCAGCTTAAGGTCGTACAGGGGACAGAGCACAGATACGCAGTATTTT
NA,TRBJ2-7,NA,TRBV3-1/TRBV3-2,CASSQDGFYEQYF,TGTGCCAGCAGCCAAGATGGCTTCTACGAGCAGTACTTC
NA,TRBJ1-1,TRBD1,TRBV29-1,CSAPPDRVGIEAFF,TGCAGCGCCCCCCCTGACAGGGTGGGGATCGAAGCTTTCTTT
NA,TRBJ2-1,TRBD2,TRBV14,CASSPIAGVSYNEQFF,TGTGCCAGCAGTCCCATAGCGGGAGTATCCTACAATGAGCAGTTCTTC
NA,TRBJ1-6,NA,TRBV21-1,CASSRRTGRSYNSPLHF,TGTGCCAGCAGCCGAAGGACAGGACGCTCCTATAATTCACCCCTCCACTTT
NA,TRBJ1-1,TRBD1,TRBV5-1,CASSLDRGGITEAFF,TGCGCCAGCAGCCTGGACAGGGGTGGAATCACTGAAGCTTTCTTT
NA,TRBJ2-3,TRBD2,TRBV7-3,CASSLTSATDTQYF,TGTGCCAGCAGCTTGACTAGCGCGACAGATACGCAGTATTTT